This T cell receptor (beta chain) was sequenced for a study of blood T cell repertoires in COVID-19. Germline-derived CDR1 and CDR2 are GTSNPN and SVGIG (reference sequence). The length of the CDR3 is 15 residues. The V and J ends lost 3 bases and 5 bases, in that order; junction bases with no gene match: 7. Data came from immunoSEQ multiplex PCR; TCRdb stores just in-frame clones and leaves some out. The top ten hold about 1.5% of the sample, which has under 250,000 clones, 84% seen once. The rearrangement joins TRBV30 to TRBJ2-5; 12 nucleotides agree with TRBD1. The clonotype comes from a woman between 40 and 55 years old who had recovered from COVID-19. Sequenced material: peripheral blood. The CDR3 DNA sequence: TGTGCCTGGAGCGAGGGACAGGGGGCAGGGGAGACCCAGTACTTC. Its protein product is CAWSEGQGAGETQYF.